The 13 T cell receptor beta chains below all came from one sample that was sequenced in a study of cytomegalovirus exposure and HLA in healthy donors. 60 Vbeta and 13 Jbeta primers were used in PCR. The assay was immunoSEQ multiplex PCR, and TCRdb's table has in-frame clones only and misses some. The table lists approximately 100,000 clones, roughly 83% of them singletons. Sequences were obtained from PBMCs. The receptors were sampled from a female donor in good health and CMV-seropositive.

The V and J genes are TRBV2 and TRBJ2-6; 7 bases line up with TRBD2. Germline V gene data show CDR1 as SNHLY and CDR2 as FYNNEI. V shed 6 bases, J shed 0 bases, and the junction held 2 bases outside the gene matches. The CDR3 totals 15 residues. The CDR3 spells CASRGGFSGANVLTF. The CDR3 nucleotides are TGTGCCAGCAGGGGGGGGTTCTCTGGGGCCAACGTCCTGACTTTC. The complete variable domain, with remaining parts taken from reference TRBV2 and TRBJ2-6, reads EPEVTQTPSHQVTQMGQEVILRCVPISNHLYFYWYRQILGQKVEFLVSFYNNEISEKSEIFDDQFSVERPDGSNFTLKIRSTKLEDSAMYFCASRGGFSGANVLTFGAGSRLTVL.

The chain couples TRBV18 to TRBJ1-4; the match to TRBD1 covers 10 bases. The germline CDR1 and CDR2 sequences are KGHSH and LQKENI. The CDR3 covers 14 residues. V lost 3 bases and J lost 6; bases outside the gene matches: 1. CDR3 coding DNA: TGTGCCAGCTCACCGGGACAGGGGCATGAAAAACTGTTTTTT. This codes for CASSPGQGHEKLFF.

The rearrangement links TRBV9 to TRBJ2-1, with 9 bases lining up with TRBD2. The CDR3 length is 15 residues. The germline CDR1 and CDR2 sequences are SGDLS and YYNGEE. J gave up 8 bases and V 0 bases, and 6 bases lay outside the gene matches. The CDR3, as DNA: TGTGCCAGCAGCGTAGTGGGGCGGGAGGGCGATGAGCAGTTCTTC. This translates into CASSVVGREGDEQFF.

V and J are TRBV5-6 and TRBJ1-1, with D maybe TRBD1 (5 bases). The CDR3 consists of 16 residues. The V gene lost 1 base and the J gene lost 0 bases, with 13 bases spanning the gap. Germline V gene sequence: CDR1 SGHDT, CDR2 YYEEEE. This CDR3 reads CASSLWGARVNTEAFF. CDR3 DNA sequence: TGTGCCAGCAGCTTGTGGGGCGCCAGGGTGAACACTGAAGCTTTCTTT.

This clone was detected only a few times. CDR3: CASTPRQGGTGELFF. The CDR3 bases are TGTGCCAGCACCCCCCGACAGGGGGGCACCGGGGAGCTGTTTTTT. This chain joins TRBV6-6 and TRBJ2-2; 9 positions agree with TRBD1. This CDR3 spans 15 amino acids. Looked up from germline, CDR1 is MNHNY and CDR2 is SVGAGI (reference sequence). V gave up 7 bases and J gave up 4 bases; unmatched junction bases: 7.

The chain has TRBV7-2 and TRBJ2-1; 7 bases agree with TRBD1. The germline V gene has CDR1 SGHTA and CDR2 FQGNSA. This CDR3 is 14 amino acids long. V was clipped by 4 bases and J by 7 bases; unmatched bases: 7. CDR3 in amino acids: CASSSSTGLNEQFF. In nucleotides, the CDR3 is TGTGCCAGCAGCTCGTCGACAGGGTTGAATGAGCAGTTCTTC.

Details on this clone: This sample also contains other DNA sequences that code for the same CDR3. The genes are TRBV18 and TRBJ1-5, with D possibly TRBD1 on 6 matching bases. Trimming shortened V by 2 bases and J by 5 bases, and 13 bases separated the two germline ends. The CDR3 consists of 15 residues. CDR1 and CDR2 from the germline V gene are KGHSH and LQKENI. CDR3 DNA sequence: TGTGCCAGCTCACCAACGCCAGGGGTCGATCAGCCCCAGCATTTT. The encoded protein is CASSPTPGVDQPQHF.

This clone occurred once. The chain joins TRBV10-1 to TRBJ2-1, with 9 bases aligning to TRBD2. CDR3 length: 15 residues. Losses at the gene ends were 6 bases for V and 7 bases for J; bases not matched to a gene: 10. Germline V gene sequence: CDR1 WNHNN, CDR2 SYGVQD (reference sequence). DNA of the CDR3: TGCGCCAGCAGCCGCGGGGGGGCTGTGGGGAATGAGCAGTTCTTC. Its translation: CASSRGGAVGNEQFF.

The chain has TRBV10-3 and TRBJ2-3; TRBD2 aligns across 8 bases. This CDR3 contains 15 residues. Germline loops: CDR1 ENHRY, CDR2 SYGVKD. J lost 0 bases, V lost 6 bases, and 5 bases had no gene match. The CDR3 is CAISLGGGSTDTQYF. CDR3 nucleotide sequence: TGTGCCATCAGCCTTGGCGGGGGGAGCACAGATACGCAGTATTTT.

The V call is TRBV27, the J call TRBJ1-5; D is perhaps TRBD1 (5 bases). The CDR3 consists of 15 residues. CDR1 and CDR2 (germline): MNHEY, SMNVEV (reference sequence). V lost 2 bases and J lost 2, with 10 bases in between. In nucleotides, the CDR3 is TGTGCCAGCAGTTTACGACGGGGGGGCAATCAGCCCCAGCATTTT. Amino acid sequence: CASSLRRGGNQPQHF.

V usage is TRBV7-8 and J usage is TRBJ2-5; 8 bases agree with TRBD1. CDR1 and CDR2 (germline): SGHVS, FQNEAQ. The ends lost 3 bases at V and 7 bases at J; junction bases unmatched: 4. The length of the CDR3 is 13 residues. CDR3 sequence reads: CASSLGQAGTQYF. CDR3 DNA: TGTGCCAGCAGCTTGGGACAGGCGGGGACCCAGTACTTC.

This sequence joins TRBV2 and TRBJ2-3; 9 positions agree with TRBD2. The germline V gene encodes CDR1 SNHLY and CDR2 FYNNEI. The CDR3 spans 15 residues. The V and J ends lost 10 bases and 2 bases, in that order; junction bases with no gene match: 10. This CDR3 is CAIVPLAGNTDTQYF. CDR3 in DNA: TGTGCCATCGTACCTCTAGCGGGGAACACAGATACGCAGTATTTT.

The count of this clone is one. The V call is TRBV7-2, the J call TRBJ2-1, with 7 bases aligning to TRBD2. CDR3 length: 16 residues. Germline trimming cut 5 bases from V and 9 bases from J; bases unmatched to any gene: 16. Germline CDR1 is SGHTA and CDR2 is FQGNSA. In nucleotides, the CDR3 is TGTGCCAGCAGCCACCCCCGGGGCGGGAGCCCGTCTGAGCAGTTCTTC. It is translated as CASSHPRGGSPSEQFF.